This T cell receptor (beta chain) was identified in a study of T cells after yellow fever vaccination. Study information: Fractions with few cells were prepared using SMART-Seq v4 Ultra Low Input.

About this clonotype: Its antigen is unknown.

V was trimmed by 0 bases and J by 6 bases, leaving 9 bases between them. The CDR3 is 13 residues long. CDR1 and CDR2 from the germline V gene are GTSNPN and SVGIG (reference sequence). General study findings and limits: Contamination by abundant bulk-population clonotypes could be present in FACS-sorted repertoires. Subsequent to the booster, the majority of primary-vaccination clones reappeared (around 96% CD4, more than 70% CD8). It was a weaker secondary response, yet one that peaked faster, at day 5 versus 15.

Each CDR3 protein gets one entry after TCRdb re-called the 5' RACE reads with MiXCR. The repertoire holds 300,000 to 400,000 distinct CDR3 sequences, with about 7.8% as singletons. The receptor was isolated from a man aged 18 to 35 who received the YFV17D yellow fever vaccine. Sequenced material: PBMCs, taken approximately 47 days after the first yellow fever vaccination. V is TRBV30 and J is TRBJ1-5, with D unclear. The CDR3 protein is CAWSVYPRQPQHF. DNA of the CDR3: TGTGCCTGGAGTGTATACCCTCGTCAGCCCCAGCATTTT.